Listed below are T cell receptor beta chains from one sample, sequenced in a study of CD8 T cells in Susac syndrome. MiXCR, run by TCRdb on the immunoSEQ multiplex PCR reads, gives a single entry per CDR3 protein. Here the sample spans under 200,000 distinct CDR3 sequences, around 94% being singletons. Sequencing used CD4+ T cells from PBMCs. Receptors originate from a human donor with Susac syndrome. Both conserved end residues are part of each CDR3. D genes are given only for firm matches. Clone size is given for some rows only: seen once, a few or many times, or a class if the clone is expanded.

size	J	length	D	V	CDR3	DNA
.	TRBJ1-5	16	.	TRBV4-2	CASSQDKAGEIQPQHF	TGTGCCAGCAGCCAAGATAAGGCAGGGGAAATTCAGCCCCAGCATTTT
.	TRBJ2-3	16	TRBD2	TRBV5-4	CASSLAGGRAADTQYF	TGTGCCAGCAGCCTTGCGGGGGGGCGGGCGGCAGATACGCAGTATTTT
.	TRBJ2-3	13	.	TRBV9	CASSVGDTDTQYF	TGTGCCAGCAGCGTCGGGGACACAGATACGCAGTATTTT
.	TRBJ1-5	15	.	TRBV12-3/TRBV12-4	CASSFKDGSRQPQHF	TGTGCCAGCAGTTTTAAGGACGGCTCAAGGCAGCCCCAGCATTTT
.	TRBJ2-3	11	.	TRBV12-3/TRBV12-4	CATTLADTQYF	TGTGCCACCACACTCGCAGATACGCAGTATTTT
.	TRBJ1-1	16	.	TRBV9	CASSVVHGGSDTEAFF	TGTGCCAGCAGCGTAGTCCACGGGGGGTCGGACACTGAAGCTTTCTTT
.	TRBJ2-3	15	TRBD2	TRBV20-1	CSALRTSSISDTQYF	TGCAGTGCTTTAAGGACTAGTTCTATTTCAGATACGCAGTATTTT
once	TRBJ2-3	16	TRBD2	TRBV5-1	CASSLGAGGMTDTQYF	TGCGCCAGCAGCTTGGGAGCGGGGGGCATGACGGATACGCAGTATTTT
.	TRBJ2-5	13	TRBD2	TRBV2	CATHSGGDETQYF	TGTGCCACCCATAGCGGGGGGGACGAGACCCAGTACTTC
few	TRBJ2-5	14	.	TRBV5-1	CASSLSRGGETQYF	TGCGCCAGCAGCTTGAGCAGGGGCGGGGAGACCCAGTACTTC
.	TRBJ1-1	15	.	TRBV6-5	CASSYMALMNTEAFF	TGTGCCAGCAGTTACATGGCCTTGATGAACACTGAAGCTTTCTTT
.	TRBJ1-1	12	.	TRBV30	CAWDDRDTEAFF	TGTGCCTGGGATGACAGAGACACTGAAGCTTTCTTT
.	TRBJ2-3	16	TRBD2	TRBV20-1	CSATPLAGDLTDTQYF	TGCAGTGCTACCCCGCTAGCGGGGGACCTCACAGATACGCAGTATTTT
.	TRBJ1-2	16	.	TRBV12-3/TRBV12-4	CASTPAEGPFFFGYTF	TGTGCCAGCACCCCCGCTGAAGGCCCCTTTTTCTTTGGCTACACCTTC